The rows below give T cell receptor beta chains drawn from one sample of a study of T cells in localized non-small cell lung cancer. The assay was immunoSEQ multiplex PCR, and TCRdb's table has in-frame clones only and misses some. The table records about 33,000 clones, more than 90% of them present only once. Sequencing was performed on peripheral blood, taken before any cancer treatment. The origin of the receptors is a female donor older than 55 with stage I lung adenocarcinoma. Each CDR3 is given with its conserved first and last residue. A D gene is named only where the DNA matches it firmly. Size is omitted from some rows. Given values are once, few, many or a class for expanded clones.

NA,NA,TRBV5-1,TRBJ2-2,CASSSGGSNTGELFF,TGCGCCAGCAGCTCCGGGGGCTCGAACACCGGGGAGCTGTTTTTT
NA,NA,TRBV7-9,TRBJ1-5,CASSLGSQPQHF,TGTGCCAGCAGCTTAGGGTCTCAGCCCCAGCATTTT
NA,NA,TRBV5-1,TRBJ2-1,CASSLEGTSSYNEQFF,TGCGCCAGCAGCTTGGAAGGGACAAGCTCCTACAATGAGCAGTTCTTC
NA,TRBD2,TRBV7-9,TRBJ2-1,CASTGGGQSYNEQFF,TGTGCCAGCACTGGCGGGGGTCAGTCCTACAATGAGCAGTTCTTC
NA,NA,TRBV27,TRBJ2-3,CASSLTGWDTQYF,TGTGCCAGCAGTCTAACAGGGTGGGATACGCAGTATTTT
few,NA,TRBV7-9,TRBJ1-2,CASSNREAEGYTF,TGTGCCAGCAGCAACCGGGAAGCCGAGGGCTACACCTTC
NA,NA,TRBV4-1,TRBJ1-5,CASSQVYRPRDQPQHF,TGCGCCAGCAGCCAAGTTTATCGGCCAAGAGACCAGCCCCAGCATTTT
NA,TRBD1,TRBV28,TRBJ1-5,CASSLLGTVNQPQHF,TGTGCCAGCAGTTTATTAGGGACAGTCAATCAGCCCCAGCATTTT
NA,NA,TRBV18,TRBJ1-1,CASSQGMNTEAFF,TGTGCCAGCTCCCAGGGAATGAACACTGAAGCTTTCTTT
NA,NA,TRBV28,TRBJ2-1,CASSLEGGGYNEQFF,TGTGCCAGCAGTCTGGAGGGAGGGGGTTACAATGAGCAGTTCTTC
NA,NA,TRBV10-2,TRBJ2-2,CASTLNSQGELFF,TGCGCCAGCACTTTGAATTCCCAAGGGGAGCTGTTTTTT
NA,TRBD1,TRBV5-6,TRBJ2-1,CASSLSGQGVYNEQFF,TGTGCCAGCAGCTTATCGGGGCAGGGGGTCTACAATGAGCAGTTCTTC
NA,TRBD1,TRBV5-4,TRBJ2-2,CASSWGTGSTGELFF,TGTGCCAGCAGCTGGGGGACAGGGAGTACCGGGGAGCTGTTTTTT
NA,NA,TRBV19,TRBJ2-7,CATTSGGQRYF,TGTGCCACCACGTCGGGCGGACAGCGGTACTTC
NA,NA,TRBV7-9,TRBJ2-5,CASSREVETQYF,TGTGCCAGCAGCCGAGAGGTCGAGACCCAGTACTTC
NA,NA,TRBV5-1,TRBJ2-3,CASSWGTPSDTQYF,TGCGCCAGCAGCTGGGGGACTCCCTCGGATACGCAGTATTTT
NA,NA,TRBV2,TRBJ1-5,CASRARSQGGGQPQHF,TGTGCCAGCAGGGCCCGGTCCCAAGGGGGGGGTCAGCCCCAGCATTTT
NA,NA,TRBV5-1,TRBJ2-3,CASSLELAETDTQYF,TGCGCCAGCAGCTTGGAGCTAGCAGAGACAGATACGCAGTATTTT
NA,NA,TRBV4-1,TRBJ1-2,CASSQVVAAYGYTF,TGCGCCAGCAGCCAAGTTGTGGCAGCGTATGGCTACACCTTC
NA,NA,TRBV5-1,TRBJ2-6,CASSARPASSGANVLTF,TGCGCCAGCAGCGCTCGACCAGCCTCCTCTGGGGCCAACGTCCTGACTTTC
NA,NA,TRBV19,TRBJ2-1,CASIGLGGTDSYNEQFF,TGTGCCAGTATAGGCTTGGGGGGGACAGACTCCTACAATGAGCAGTTCTTC
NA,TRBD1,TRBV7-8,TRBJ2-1,CASSPRMPGQGEINEQFF,TGTGCCAGCAGCCCGCGGATGCCGGGACAGGGGGAAATAAATGAGCAGTTCTTC
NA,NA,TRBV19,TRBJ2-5,CASSIRLGETQYF,TGTGCCAGTAGTATACGACTGGGGGAGACCCAGTACTTC
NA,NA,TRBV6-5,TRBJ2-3,CASHRGGRGTDTQYF,TGTGCCAGCCATAGGGGGGGGAGAGGTACAGATACGCAGTATTTT
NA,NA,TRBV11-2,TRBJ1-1,CASSLKGVNTEAFF,TGTGCCAGCAGCCTGAAGGGGGTGAACACTGAAGCTTTCTTT
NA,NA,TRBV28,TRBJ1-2,CASSLPGLNYGYTF,TGTGCCAGCAGCCTCCCCGGCCTTAACTATGGCTACACCTTC
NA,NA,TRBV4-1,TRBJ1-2,CASSHQTEDYGYTF,TGCGCCAGCAGCCACCAGACGGAAGACTATGGCTACACCTTC
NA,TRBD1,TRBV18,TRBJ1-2,CASSPGQGYGYTF,TGTGCCAGCTCACCGGGACAGGGATATGGCTACACCTTC
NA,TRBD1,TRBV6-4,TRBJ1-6,CASSDPDPGQDITYNSPLHF,TGTGCCAGCAGTGACCCGGACCCGGGACAGGACATCACCTATAATTCACCCCTCCACTTT
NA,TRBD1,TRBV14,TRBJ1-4,CASSRGRGEKLFF,TGTGCCAGCAGTCGGGGCAGGGGGGAAAAACTGTTTTTT
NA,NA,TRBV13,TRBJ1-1,CASSFGGGTGEAFF,TGTGCCAGCAGCTTTGGTGGTGGGACGGGTGAAGCTTTCTTT
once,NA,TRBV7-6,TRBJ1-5,CASSPTSNRENQPQHF,TGTGCCAGCAGCCCAACCTCTAACAGAGAAAATCAGCCCCAGCATTTT
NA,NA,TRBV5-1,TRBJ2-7,CASSIGLDPGPSFYEQYF,TGCGCCAGCAGCATAGGGCTCGACCCGGGCCCTTCCTTTTACGAGCAGTACTTC
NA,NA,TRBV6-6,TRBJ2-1,CATGLSLNEQFF,TGTGCCACCGGACTCAGTTTGAATGAGCAGTTCTTC
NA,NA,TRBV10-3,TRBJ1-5,CAIKDSYSNQPQHF,TGTGCCATCAAAGACAGCTATAGCAATCAGCCCCAGCATTTT
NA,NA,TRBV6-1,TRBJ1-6,CASSARRAANVQGPNSPLHF,TGTGCCAGCAGTGCAAGGCGAGCGGCGAATGTACAGGGACCGAATTCACCCCTCCACTTT
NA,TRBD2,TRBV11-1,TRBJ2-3,CASSLEALAGGVTDTQYF,TGTGCCAGCAGCTTAGAAGCCCTAGCGGGGGGCGTCACAGATACGCAGTATTTT
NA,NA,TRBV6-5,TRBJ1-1,CASSYSEGLDTEAFF,TGTGCCAGCAGTTACTCAGAAGGCCTCGACACTGAAGCTTTCTTT
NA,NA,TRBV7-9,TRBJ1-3,CASRDGDLYSGNTIYF,TGTGCCAGCAGAGACGGGGACTTATACTCTGGAAACACCATATATTTT
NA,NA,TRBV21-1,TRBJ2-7,CASSRVLHVLDEQYF,TGTGCCAGCAGCCGAGTGCTACACGTGTTAGACGAGCAGTACTTC
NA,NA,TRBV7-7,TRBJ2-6,CASSPQGGAALNLSGANVLTF,TGTGCCAGCAGCCCTCAGGGAGGAGCGGCCCTAAACCTTTCTGGGGCCAACGTCCTGACTTTC
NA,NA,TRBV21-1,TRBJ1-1,CASSKGGDRVNTEAFF,TGTGCCAGCAGCAAAGGAGGGGACAGGGTGAACACTGAAGCTTTCTTT
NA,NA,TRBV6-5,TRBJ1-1,CASSMGRMNTEAFF,TGTGCCAGCAGTATGGGACGTATGAACACTGAAGCTTTCTTT
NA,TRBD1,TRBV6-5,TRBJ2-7,CASSYQAGTGGYEQYF,TGTGCCAGCAGTTACCAAGCCGGGACAGGGGGCTACGAGCAGTACTTC
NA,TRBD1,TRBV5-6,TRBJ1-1,CASSLGTGGFSAEAFF,TGTGCCAGCAGCTTGGGGACAGGGGGCTTTTCCGCTGAAGCTTTCTTT
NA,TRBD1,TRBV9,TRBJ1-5,CASSVGTGEGGQPQHF,TGTGCCAGCAGCGTTGGGACAGGGGAGGGGGGACAGCCCCAGCATTTT
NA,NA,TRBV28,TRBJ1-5,CASTLGQPNQPQHF,TGTGCCAGCACCCTAGGGCAGCCCAATCAGCCCCAGCATTTT
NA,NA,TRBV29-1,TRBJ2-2,CSVAGQGLRGGELFF,TGCAGCGTTGCCGGGCAGGGGTTACGGGGCGGGGAGCTGTTTTTT
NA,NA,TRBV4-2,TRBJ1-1,CASSQVPPEPNTEAFF,TGTGCCAGCAGCCAAGTTCCCCCAGAACCGAACACTGAAGCTTTCTTT
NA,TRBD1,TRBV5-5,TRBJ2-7,CASSAKNRDRVSYEQYF,TGTGCCAGCAGCGCGAAGAACCGGGACAGAGTCTCCTACGAGCAGTACTTC
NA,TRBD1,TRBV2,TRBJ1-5,CASRGTGVNFYSNQPQHF,TGTGCCAGCAGGGGGACAGGGGTCAACTTTTATAGCAATCAGCCCCAGCATTTT
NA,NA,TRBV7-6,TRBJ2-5,CASSLAAGQETQYF,TGTGCCAGCAGCTTAGCTGCAGGACAAGAGACCCAGTACTTC